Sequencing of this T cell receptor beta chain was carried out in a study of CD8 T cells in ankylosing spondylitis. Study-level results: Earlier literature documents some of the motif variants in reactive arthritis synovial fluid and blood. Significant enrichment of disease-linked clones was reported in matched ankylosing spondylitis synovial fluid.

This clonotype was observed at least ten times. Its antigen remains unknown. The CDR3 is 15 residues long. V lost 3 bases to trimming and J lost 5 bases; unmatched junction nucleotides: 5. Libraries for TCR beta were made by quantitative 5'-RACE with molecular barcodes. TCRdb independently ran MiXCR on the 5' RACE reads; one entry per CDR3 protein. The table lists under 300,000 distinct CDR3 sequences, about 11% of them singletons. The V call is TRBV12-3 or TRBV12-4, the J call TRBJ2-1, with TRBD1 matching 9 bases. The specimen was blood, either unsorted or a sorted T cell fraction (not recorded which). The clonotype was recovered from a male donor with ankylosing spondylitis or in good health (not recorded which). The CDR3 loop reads CASSFGTGWDNEQFF. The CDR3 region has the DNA TGTGCCAGCAGTTTCGGGACAGGGTGGGACAATGAGCAGTTCTTC.